These T cell receptor beta chains were read from a single sample in a study of blood T cell repertoires in COVID-19. Libraries were prepared by immunoSEQ multiplex PCR; TCRdb keeps only in-frame clonotypes and omits some of them. The sample includes about 150,000 clones, approximately 80% of them seen just once. The sequencing sample was made of PBMCs or T cells enriched from blood (not recorded which). These receptor sequences come from a woman aged 40 to 50 who had recovered from COVID-19. Each CDR3 is given without its conserved first and last residue. The order of the fields is J gene, D gene, CDR3 length, V gene, CDR3 protein. A D gene is named only where the DNA matches it firmly.

>TRBJ1-6|NA|12|TRBV9
ASSVVDAGSPLH
>TRBJ1-1|NA|11|TRBV3-1/TRBV3-2
ASSQDPGAEAF
>TRBJ2-7|NA|15|TRBV3-1/TRBV3-2
ASSQPPWEGGGYEQY
>TRBJ2-1|NA|11|TRBV9
ASSVTDYNEQF
>TRBJ1-3|NA|12|TRBV29-1
SVESGFSGNTIY
>TRBJ1-5|NA|11|TRBV4-2
ASSQPGDQPQH
>TRBJ1-2|NA|12|TRBV4-2
ASSQGGGTDGYT
>TRBJ2-7|TRBD2|12|TRBV29-1
SVEIPSGSYEQY
>TRBJ1-1|NA|13|TRBV18
ASSRNRDIDTEAF
>TRBJ2-1|TRBD1|9|TRBV7-6
ASSSDRGEF
>TRBJ1-5|NA|15|TRBV7-8
ASSLAHQSTSNQPQH
>TRBJ2-7|TRBD1|17|TRBV3-1/TRBV3-2
ASSPSSGTGETPSYEQY
>TRBJ1-2|NA|14|TRBV19
ASSMWAGYFNYGYT
>TRBJ2-1|TRBD2|13|TRBV19
ASSILAGGGNEQF
>TRBJ2-5|TRBD1|12|TRBV24-1
ATSDPTGDETQY
>TRBJ1-6|NA|13|TRBV5-1
ASSINRAGNSPLH
>TRBJ2-1|NA|12|TRBV6-5
ASWKGQIYNEQF
>TRBJ1-2|TRBD1|12|TRBV5-6
ASSETGPREKNT
>TRBJ2-1|NA|11|TRBV5-1
ASSLLASNEQF
>TRBJ1-1|NA|11|TRBV30
AWSVRENTEAF
>TRBJ2-3|NA|12|TRBV15
ATSRDSGTDTQY
>TRBJ2-3|TRBD2|13|TRBV5-1
ASSLDGTMTDTQY
>TRBJ1-1|NA|11|TRBV7-3
ASSLTGDTEAF
>TRBJ2-1|TRBD1|14|TRBV15
ATSRMGQGSYNEQF
>TRBJ2-1|TRBD2|15|TRBV4-1
ASSQDRRSGAYNEQF
>TRBJ2-3|NA|13|TRBV19
ASSIMTATTDTQY
>TRBJ2-7|NA|13|TRBV7-9
ASSSHPGPSYEQY
>TRBJ2-5|NA|13|TRBV4-1
ASSPLRSGKETQY
>TRBJ2-3|TRBD2|15|TRBV3-1/TRBV3-2
ASSLGLAGALTDTQY
>TRBJ2-5|TRBD2|13|TRBV30
AWRAGLAGVKTQY
>TRBJ2-3|TRBD1|11|TRBV12-3/TRBV12-4
ASSPGQGGTQY
>TRBJ1-4|NA|14|TRBV2
ASSEAWGENHEKLF
>TRBJ1-5|NA|12|TRBV19
ASTGKNGNQPQH
>TRBJ1-1|NA|11|TRBV19
ASSISMNTEAF
>TRBJ1-6|TRBD1|16|TRBV19
ASQPGQGANGYNSPLH
>TRBJ2-1|TRBD1|12|TRBV27
ASSLGTGGNEQF
>TRBJ1-5|TRBD1|12|TRBV2
ASSTTGGNQPQH
>TRBJ1-4|TRBD1|12|TRBV7-8
ASSTRTGNEKLF
>TRBJ1-1|NA|9|TRBV4-1
ASSSRTEAF
>TRBJ1-4|TRBD1|13|TRBV29-1
SVTGGEVGDEKLF
>TRBJ1-1|NA|11|TRBV5-1
ASSPSGGTEAF
>TRBJ1-1|TRBD1|14|TRBV2
ASSEQGARLETEAF
>TRBJ2-3|TRBD2|14|TRBV9
ASSAGGSGGTDTQY
>TRBJ1-1|NA|13|TRBV7-9
ASSPPGHSNTEAF
>TRBJ1-4|NA|14|TRBV19
ASSITAGGADEKLF
>TRBJ2-3|TRBD1|12|TRBV7-9
ASSPTGGPDTQY